This T cell receptor beta chain was observed in a study of blood T cell repertoires in COVID-19. Background on the study: Whether acute or convalescent, the COVID-19 samples came from the United States, Italy and Spain. Sources were T cells, B-cell-depleted T cells, or PBMCs; the material itself was cDNA or gDNA.

Original processing notes: Reference gene primer amplification in the assay estimated nucleated cell counts. Data came from immunoSEQ multiplex PCR; TCRdb stores just in-frame clones and leaves some out. V, J and clone size were drawn from that table, and D and trimming were deduced from the DNA. Seen here are 250,000 or so clones, around 81% observed once, and the top ten hold approximately 1.8%. Germline V lookup: CDR1 LNHNV, CDR2 YYDKDF (reference sequence). CDR3 length: 16 residues. J lost 2 bases, V lost 4 bases, and 2 bases had no gene match. The sample was peripheral blood. The chain joins TRBV15 to TRBJ2-1; TRBD2 matches 13 bases. The clonotype comes from a man aged 30 to 45 who had recovered from COVID-19. As DNA, the CDR3 is TGTGCCACCAGCATAGGACTAGCGGGGGCCTACAATGAGCAGTTCTTC. It encodes CATSIGLAGAYNEQFF.